Below, 7 T cell receptor beta chains from the same sample are listed, as sequenced in a study of blood T cell repertoires in COVID-19. The protocol was immunoSEQ multiplex PCR, while the TCRdb copy is restricted to in-frame clones and leaves out a portion. This sample carries some 110,000 clones, 65% to 85% of them seen once, and the ten largest clones take around 0.77%. The sequencing sample was made of peripheral blood. Source of these receptors: a woman aged 70-85 years with acute or convalescent COVID-19.

The chain employs TRBV10-3 and TRBJ2-1; 12 nucleotides line up with TRBD2. V lost 6 bases, J lost 6 bases, and 3 bases stayed unmatched. This CDR3 region has 14 residues. The germline gives CDR1 ENHRY, CDR2 SYGVKD. CDR3 loop: CAIRRTSGVNEQFF. CDR3 DNA sequence: TGTGCCATCAGGAGGACTAGCGGGGTCAATGAGCAGTTCTTC.

This clone has more than one count but fewer than ten. The CDR3, as DNA: TGTGCCTGGAGACCGCTCGCAGGGCTCAATCAGCCCCAGCATTTT. Amino acid sequence: CAWRPLAGLNQPQHF. The chain uses TRBV30 and TRBJ1-5, with a possible D match to TRBD1 (5 bases). Trimming pared 3 bases from V and 3 bases from J, leaving 15 bases between. Germline-derived CDR1 and CDR2 are GTSNPN and SVGIG (reference sequence). This CDR3 spans 15 amino acids.

The genes are TRBV19 and TRBJ1-4, with TRBD1 matching 8 bases. With 7 bases clipped from V and 0 bases from J, the junction kept 7 bases outside the gene matches. The CDR3 sequence is 16 residues long. Germline lookup yields CDR1 LNHDA and CDR2 SQIVND (reference sequence). CDR3 in DNA: TGTGCCAGTACCGACCTGACAGGGGCAACTAATGAAAAACTGTTTTTT. Its protein product is CASTDLTGATNEKLFF.

The genes are TRBV29-1 and TRBJ2-7, with D perhaps TRBD2 (6 bases). V lost 1 base to trimming and J lost 2 bases, with 15 bases between them. The germline V gene has CDR1 SQVTM and CDR2 ANQGSEA. The CDR3 is 15 residues long. The CDR3 nucleotides are TGCAGCGTTGAAGCCCCGTTTGGGGGGACCTACGAGCAGTACTTC. Protein product: CSVEAPFGGTYEQYF.

The rearrangement joins TRBV5-1 to TRBJ2-3; TRBD1 matches 8 bases. V was pared by 4 bases and J by 3 bases, with 7 bases of the junction left unmatched. Germline V gene data show CDR1 as SGHRS and CDR2 as YFSETQ. The CDR3 loop spans 15 amino acids. CDR3 protein: CASSQDRGWTDTQYF. The CDR3 DNA follows: TGCGCCAGCAGCCAAGACAGGGGATGGACAGATACGCAGTATTTT. The variable domain in full, completed from reference TRBV5-1 and TRBJ2-3, reads KAGVTQTPRYLIKTRGQQVTLSCSPISGHRSVSWYQQTPGQGLQFLFEYFSETQRNKGNFPGRFSGRQFSNSRSEMNVSTLELGDSALYLCASSQDRGWTDTQYFGPGTRLTVL.

The sample holds one count of this clone. The chain has TRBV13 and TRBJ1-1; D ambiguous. Trimming took off 5 bases at V and 3 bases at J, with 7 bases between the two ends. The CDR3 loop spans 12 amino acids. The germline V gene encodes CDR1 PRHDT and CDR2 FYEKMQ (reference sequence). This CDR3 reads CASSPFYTEAFF. For the CDR3, the DNA is TGTGCCAGCAGCCCCTTTTACACTGAAGCTTTCTTT.

The chain combines TRBV2 with TRBJ1-3; D gene unclear. The V end lost 2 bases, the J end lost 1 base, and 12 bases lay between the germline ends. The V gene's germline CDR1 is SNHLY and CDR2 FYNNEI. The CDR3 runs 16 residues. The CDR3 DNA is TGTGCCAGCAGTGAAACCAGAACCGCATCTGGAAACACCATATATTTT. This gives the protein CASSETRTASGNTIYF.